A selection of T cell receptor beta chains follows, all from one sample in a study of blood T cell repertoires in COVID-19. The repertoire was sequenced with immunoSEQ multiplex PCR; TCRdb's copy has only in-frame clones and lacks some. This sample has 110,000 to 150,000 clones, with 84% found just once. Source material: peripheral blood. Receptors were obtained from a human donor in a cohort sampled during active COVID-19. CDR3s include the opening cysteine and the closing phenylalanine or tryptophan. A D gene is named only where the DNA matches it firmly. Clone size, where shown, is once, few, many, or a class for clones that have expanded.

TRBV3-1/TRBV3-2	.	.	13	TRBJ1-5	TGTGCCAGCAGCCAGTCGGGCAATCAGCCCCAGCATTTT	CASSQSGNQPQHF
TRBV2	.	once	14	TRBJ1-2	TGTGCCAGCAGTGACCCTTCAGGGAACTATGGCTACACCTTC	CASSDPSGNYGYTF
TRBV11-2	TRBD1	.	13	TRBJ2-7	TGTGCCAGCAGCCGGGACAGGGTGGGGGAGCAGTACTTC	CASSRDRVGEQYF
TRBV7-2	TRBD2	.	19	TRBJ2-6	TGTGCCAGCAGCCCATTAGCGGGAGTTCTCCGCTCTGGGGCCAACGTCCTGACTTTC	CASSPLAGVLRSGANVLTF
TRBV3-1/TRBV3-2	.	.	18	TRBJ2-3	TGTGCCAGCAGCCAAGTGGTTTCGAGGGGGGGCCCCACAGATACGCAGTATTTT	CASSQVVSRGGPTDTQYF
TRBV19	TRBD1	.	14	TRBJ2-4	TGTGCCAGTAGTATATTGGACAGGGGGGGCATTCAGTACTTC	CASSILDRGGIQYF
TRBV6-5	.	.	12	TRBJ1-1	TGTGCCACCCTCGGAGGGGCGACTGAAGCTTTCTTT	CATLGGATEAFF
TRBV11-2	.	.	13	TRBJ2-1	TGTGCCAGCAGCTTAGATCTGGCCCAACGCGGAGTCTTC	CASSLDLAQRGVF
TRBV5-1	TRBD1	.	14	TRBJ2-5	TGCGCCAGCGGACAGGGGGGAACTAAAGAGACCCAGTACTTC	CASGQGGTKETQYF
TRBV5-1	TRBD1	.	15	TRBJ1-4	TGCGCCAGCAGCATGATGACAGGGAACACTGAAAAACTGTTTTTT	CASSMMTGNTEKLFF
TRBV25-1	TRBD2	.	14	TRBJ2-3	TGTGCCAGCGGTCTAGCGGGAGTGTTAGATACGCAGTATTTT	CASGLAGVLDTQYF
TRBV28	TRBD2	.	16	TRBJ2-7	TGTGCCAGCAGTGCGCCGGGCGGGACTAAGCCCTACGAGCAGTACTTC	CASSAPGGTKPYEQYF
TRBV7-3	.	.	17	TRBJ2-2	TGTGCCAGCAGCCAGGGTCAAGTCGAAAAGGACACCGGGGAGCTGTTTTTT	CASSQGQVEKDTGELFF
TRBV27	TRBD1	.	20	TRBJ1-5	TGTGCCAATTTTCCGCACCGTTTGGGACAGGGGGAGGAAAGCAATCAGCCCCAGCATTTT	CANFPHRLGQGEESNQPQHF
TRBV5-1	.	.	14	TRBJ2-1	TGCGCCAGCAGCTTGGCGGTAGGGGCGAGTGAGCAGTTCTTC	CASSLAVGASEQFF
TRBV27	.	.	17	TRBJ1-5	TGTGCCAGCAGTTTATCGGCGGCAGGGAGGATGAGCCAGCCCCAGCATTTT	CASSLSAAGRMSQPQHF
TRBV27	.	once	15	TRBJ1-3	TGTGCCAGCAGTCCTATGAGGTCTGGGGGAAACACCATATATTTT	CASSPMRSGGNTIYF
TRBV30	TRBD1	.	14	TRBJ1-4	TGTGCCTGGTGCCCCGGGACAGGGACCGAAAAACTGTTTTTT	CAWCPGTGTEKLFF
TRBV6-1	TRBD1	.	14	TRBJ1-2	TGTGCCAGCAGTGAAACCGGGACAGGCAATGGCTACACCTTC	CASSETGTGNGYTF
TRBV2	TRBD1	.	12	TRBJ1-2	TGTGCCAGCAGGGACAGGATTCATGGCTACACCTTC	CASRDRIHGYTF
TRBV27	.	once	16	TRBJ1-3	TGTGCCAGCAGTTCACCGTCGCAGGGGTTTGGAAACACCATATATTTT	CASSSPSQGFGNTIYF
TRBV2	TRBD1	.	15	TRBJ1-2	TGTGCCAGCAGTGACAAGGGGACAGCTAACTATGGCTACACCTTC	CASSDKGTANYGYTF
TRBV13	.	.	16	TRBJ2-3	TGTGCCAGCAGCTTACGGGTAGCAATAAGCACAGATACGCAGTATTTT	CASSLRVAISTDTQYF
TRBV29-1	TRBD1	few	15	TRBJ1-2	TGCAGCGTCGAATGGGCCGGGACAGGGGGGTATGGCTACACCTTC	CSVEWAGTGGYGYTF
TRBV7-2	.	.	14	TRBJ1-1	TGTGCCAGCAGTTATACAGGGATGAACACTGAAGCTTTCTTT	CASSYTGMNTEAFF
TRBV7-2	.	.	17	TRBJ2-2	TGTGCCAGCAGCTTCGGGGGGCAGGGGGCGTCGACCGGGGAGCTGTTTTTT	CASSFGGQGASTGELFF
TRBV6-2/TRBV6-3	.	few	15	TRBJ1-2	TGTGCCAGCAGTCGAAGGCTAGGGGGTGACTATGGCTACACCTTC	CASSRRLGGDYGYTF
TRBV5-1	TRBD1	.	15	TRBJ1-1	TGCGCCAGCAGCTTCCGGACAGGGGGCGGCACTGAAGCTTTCTTT	CASSFRTGGGTEAFF
TRBV18	TRBD1	.	15	TRBJ1-1	TGTGCCAGCTCACCTGGGACAGCGCAAAACACTGAAGCTTTCTTT	CASSPGTAQNTEAFF
TRBV12-3/TRBV12-4	.	.	13	TRBJ1-2	TGTGCCACTGCCTCACAGGTTCGTCGGGGCTACACCTTC	CATASQVRRGYTF
TRBV2	.	few	12	TRBJ2-1	TGTGCCAGCAGTGGGACAGTAAATGAGCAGTTCTTC	CASSGTVNEQFF
TRBV12-3/TRBV12-4	.	.	13	TRBJ2-5	TGTGCCAGCAGTTTTAGGGACAAAGAGACCCAGTACTTC	CASSFRDKETQYF
TRBV3-1/TRBV3-2	TRBD2	.	14	TRBJ2-3	TGTGCCAGCCGCGGGAGGCTCAGCACAGATACGCAGTATTTT	CASRGRLSTDTQYF
TRBV12-3/TRBV12-4	TRBD1	.	13	TRBJ2-2	TGTGCCAGCAGCCCCAGGGGGTCCGGGGAGCTGTTTTTT	CASSPRGSGELFF
TRBV29-1	.	.	13	TRBJ2-5	TGCAGCGTTGAGGATCACGGGGGAGAGACCCAGTACTTC	CSVEDHGGETQYF
TRBV5-4	TRBD1	.	18	TRBJ2-5	TGTGCCAGCAGCAGCTGGACAGGGGAGGCTAGGGGAAAAGAGACCCAGTACTTC	CASSSWTGEARGKETQYF
TRBV15	TRBD1	.	15	TRBJ2-3	TGTGCCACCAGCAGGAGGACAGGGTCCCAAGATACGCAGTATTTT	CATSRRTGSQDTQYF
TRBV5-1	TRBD2	.	15	TRBJ2-2	TGCGCCAGCAGCTTGGCGGGGGGAAACACCGGGGAGCTGTTTTTT	CASSLAGGNTGELFF
TRBV5-1	TRBD1	.	14	TRBJ2-1	TGCGCCAGCGGGACAGGGTCTTCCTACAATGAGCAGTTCTTC	CASGTGSSYNEQFF